This TCR beta chain is drawn from a study of metastatic and nonmetastatic thyroid tumors (dated by TCRdb to about 2020). At the level of the whole study: For patients with malignant and with benign thyroid disease, the researchers compared repertoires between peripheral blood samples and tumor or nodule tissue samples. Overall results and qualifications from the work: In both blood and tumor samples, malignant tumors were reported to have significantly higher TCR beta diversity than benign nodules.

No treatment had been received by any patient before thyroid surgery. The study retrospectively analysed patient clinical samples collected from the early 2010s to the late 2010s using T-cell receptor beta sequencing. Within its sample, this clone is medium-sized (0.01 to 0.1%). The specificity of this receptor is unknown. Base-call qualities are not available, and no considerably larger clone is one nucleotide away. The receptor library was made with PCR. The instrument given in TCRdb is Illumina HiSeq 4000. High-throughput sequencing was used to profile the TCR beta-chain CDR3 region of every patient. As for the authors' bioinformatics: Drawing on CDR3 differences between clinicopathological groups, the researchers built a classifier meant to tell apart patients with distant-metastatic papillary thyroid cancer. The Shannon index was used to assess repertoire diversity, and the Morisita-Horn index was used to assess tumor-blood repertoire similarity. The public reads were reprocessed in TCRdb via fastp at Q25 and MiXCR, keeping in-frame beta chains. The authors' filters were not applied to this entry. A total of roughly 12,000 clones appear in this sample, 25% to 40% of them only once. The ten largest account for around a sixth of the sample.

The sample taken for sequencing was tumor tissue. This sequence was found in a male donor with papillary thyroid cancer or a benign thyroid nodule (not recorded which). Some clones in this sample may be carry-over from other donors' samples.

CDR3 loop: CASSSTGVQPQHF. The nucleotide sequence is TGTGCCAGCAGTTCGACAGGGGTTCAGCCCCAGCATTTT. The receptor chain draws on TRBV6-1 and TRBJ1-5, with 8 junctional bases fitting TRBD1. Looking up the germline V gene yields CDR1 MNHNS and CDR2 SASEGT. The CDR3, cysteine through phenylalanine, is 13 amino acids long. The DNA shown is the 39-base CDR3, in frame from base 1. V loses 5 bases at its end and J loses 6 bases; junction bases beyond the gene matches: 3.